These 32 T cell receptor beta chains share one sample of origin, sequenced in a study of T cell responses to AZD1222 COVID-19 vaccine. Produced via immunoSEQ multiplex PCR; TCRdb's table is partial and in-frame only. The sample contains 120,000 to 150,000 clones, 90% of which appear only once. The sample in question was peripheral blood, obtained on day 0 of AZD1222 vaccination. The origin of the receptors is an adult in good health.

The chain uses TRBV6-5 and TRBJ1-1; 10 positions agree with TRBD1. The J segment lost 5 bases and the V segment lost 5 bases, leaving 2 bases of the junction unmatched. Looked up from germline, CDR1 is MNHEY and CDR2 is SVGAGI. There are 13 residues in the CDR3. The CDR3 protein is CASSRQGATEAFF. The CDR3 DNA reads TGTGCCAGCAGTAGACAGGGGGCGACTGAAGCTTTCTTT.

The CDR3 DNA reads as TGTGCCAGCAGTCGAGGCGGAGCTCAGACCCAGTACTTC. Amino acid sequence: CASSRGGAQTQYF. The V gene is TRBV12-3 or TRBV12-4, the J gene TRBJ2-5; D remains unclear. The V end was cut by 5 bases, the J end by 6 bases, with 13 bases between. CDR3 length equals 13 residues.

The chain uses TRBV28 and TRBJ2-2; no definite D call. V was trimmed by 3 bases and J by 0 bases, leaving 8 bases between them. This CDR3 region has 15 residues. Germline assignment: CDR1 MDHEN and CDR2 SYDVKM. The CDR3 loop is CASSFETANTGELFF. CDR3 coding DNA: TGTGCCAGCAGTTTCGAGACTGCGAACACCGGGGAGCTGTTTTTT.

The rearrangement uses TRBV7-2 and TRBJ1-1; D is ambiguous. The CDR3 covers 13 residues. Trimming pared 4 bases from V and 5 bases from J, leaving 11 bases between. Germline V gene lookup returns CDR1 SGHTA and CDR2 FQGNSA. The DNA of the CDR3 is TGTGCCAGCAGCTCAGGACGTGGGACTGAAGCTTTCTTT. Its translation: CASSSGRGTEAFF.

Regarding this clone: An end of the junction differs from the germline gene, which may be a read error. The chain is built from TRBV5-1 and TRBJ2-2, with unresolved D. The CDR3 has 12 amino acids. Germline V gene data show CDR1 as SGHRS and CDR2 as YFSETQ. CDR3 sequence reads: CASSLGTAELFF. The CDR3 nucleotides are TGCGCCAGCAGCTTGGGGACCGCGGAGCTGTTTTTT.

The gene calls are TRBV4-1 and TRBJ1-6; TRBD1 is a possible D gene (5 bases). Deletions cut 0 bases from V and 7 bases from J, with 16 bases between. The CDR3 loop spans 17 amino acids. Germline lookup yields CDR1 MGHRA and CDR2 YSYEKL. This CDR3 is CASSQDVRGGYNSPLHF. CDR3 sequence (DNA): TGCGCCAGCAGCCAAGATGTGAGGGGCGGTTACAATTCACCCCTCCACTTT.

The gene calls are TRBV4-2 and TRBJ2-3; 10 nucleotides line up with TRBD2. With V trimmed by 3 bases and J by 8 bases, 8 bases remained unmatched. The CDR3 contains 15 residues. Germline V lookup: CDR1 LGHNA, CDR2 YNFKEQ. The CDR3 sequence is CASSQEGTSAVTQYF. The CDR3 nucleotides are TGTGCCAGCAGCCAGGAAGGGACTAGCGCAGTTACGCAGTATTTT.

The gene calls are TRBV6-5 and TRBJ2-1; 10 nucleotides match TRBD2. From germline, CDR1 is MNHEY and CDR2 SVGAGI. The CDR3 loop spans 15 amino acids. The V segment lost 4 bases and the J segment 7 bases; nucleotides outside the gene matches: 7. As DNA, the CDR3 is TGTGCCAGCAGTTCCCCCGGGACTAGCGCTAATGAGCAGTTCTTC. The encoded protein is CASSSPGTSANEQFF.

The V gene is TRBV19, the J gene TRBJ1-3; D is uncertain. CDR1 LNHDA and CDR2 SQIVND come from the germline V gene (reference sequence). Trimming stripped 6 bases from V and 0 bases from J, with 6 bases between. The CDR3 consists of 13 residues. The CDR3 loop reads CASSYYSGNTIYF. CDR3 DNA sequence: TGTGCCAGTAGCTACTACTCTGGAAACACCATATATTTT. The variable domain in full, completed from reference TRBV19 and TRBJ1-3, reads DGGITQSPKYLFRKEGQNVTLSCEQNLNHDAMYWYRQDPGQGLRLIYYSQIVNDFQKGDIAEGYSVSREKKESFPLTVTSAQKNPTAFYLCASSYYSGNTIYFGEGSWLTVV.

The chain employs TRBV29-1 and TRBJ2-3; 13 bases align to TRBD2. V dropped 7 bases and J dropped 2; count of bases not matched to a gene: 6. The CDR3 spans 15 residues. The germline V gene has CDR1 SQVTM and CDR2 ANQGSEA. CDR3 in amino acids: CSAPGTSGVTDTQYF. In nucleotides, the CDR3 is TGCAGCGCCCCCGGGACTAGCGGGGTCACAGATACGCAGTATTTT.

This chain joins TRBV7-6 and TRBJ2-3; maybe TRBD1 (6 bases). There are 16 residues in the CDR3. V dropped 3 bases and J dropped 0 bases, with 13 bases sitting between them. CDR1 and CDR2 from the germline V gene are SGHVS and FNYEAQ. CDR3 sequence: CASSLRTASSTDTQYF. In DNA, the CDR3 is TGTGCCAGCAGCTTGAGGACAGCCTCTAGCACAGATACGCAGTATTTT.

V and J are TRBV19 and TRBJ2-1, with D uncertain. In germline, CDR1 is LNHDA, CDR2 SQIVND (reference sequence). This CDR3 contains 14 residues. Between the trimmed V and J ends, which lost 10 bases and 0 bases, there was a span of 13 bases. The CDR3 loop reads CATAMGSSYNEQFF. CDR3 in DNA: TGTGCCACTGCCATGGGGTCCTCCTACAATGAGCAGTTCTTC.

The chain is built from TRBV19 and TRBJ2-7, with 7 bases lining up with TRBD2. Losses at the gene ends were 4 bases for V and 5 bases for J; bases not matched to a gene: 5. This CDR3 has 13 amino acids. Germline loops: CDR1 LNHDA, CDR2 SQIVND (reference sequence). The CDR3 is CASSSVGGNEQYF. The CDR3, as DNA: TGTGCCAGTAGTAGCGTGGGGGGGAACGAGCAGTACTTC. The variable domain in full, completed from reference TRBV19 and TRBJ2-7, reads DGGITQSPKYLFRKEGQNVTLSCEQNLNHDAMYWYRQDPGQGLRLIYYSQIVNDFQKGDIAEGYSVSREKKESFPLTVTSAQKNPTAFYLCASSSVGGNEQYFGPGTRLTVT.

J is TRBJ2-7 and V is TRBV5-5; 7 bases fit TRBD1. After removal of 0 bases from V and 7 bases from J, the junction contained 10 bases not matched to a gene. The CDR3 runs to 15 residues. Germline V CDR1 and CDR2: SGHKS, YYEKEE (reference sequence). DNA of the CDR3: TGTGCCAGCAGCTTGGTACAGGGGCCTAGGGGAGAGCAGTACTTC. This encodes CASSLVQGPRGEQYF.

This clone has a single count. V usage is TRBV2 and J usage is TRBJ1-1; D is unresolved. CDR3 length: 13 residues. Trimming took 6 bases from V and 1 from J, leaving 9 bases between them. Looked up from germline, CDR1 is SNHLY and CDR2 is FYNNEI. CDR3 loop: CASRYGRNTEAFF. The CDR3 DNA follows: TGTGCCAGCAGGTACGGACGGAACACTGAAGCTTTCTTT.

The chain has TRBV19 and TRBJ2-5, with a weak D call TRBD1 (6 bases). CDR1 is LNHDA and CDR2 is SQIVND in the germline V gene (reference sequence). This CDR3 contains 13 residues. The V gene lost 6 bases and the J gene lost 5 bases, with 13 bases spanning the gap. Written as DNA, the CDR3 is TGTGCCAGTAGAGCAGGGGTCTTCGAGACCCAGTACTTC. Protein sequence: CASRAGVFETQYF.

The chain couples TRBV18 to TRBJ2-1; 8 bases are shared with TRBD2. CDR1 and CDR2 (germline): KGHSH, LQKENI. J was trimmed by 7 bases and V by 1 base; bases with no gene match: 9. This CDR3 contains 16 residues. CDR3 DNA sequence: TGTGCCAGCTCACCACGAGTCGGGGGGGGGCCGAATGAGCAGTTCTTC. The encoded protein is CASSPRVGGGPNEQFF.

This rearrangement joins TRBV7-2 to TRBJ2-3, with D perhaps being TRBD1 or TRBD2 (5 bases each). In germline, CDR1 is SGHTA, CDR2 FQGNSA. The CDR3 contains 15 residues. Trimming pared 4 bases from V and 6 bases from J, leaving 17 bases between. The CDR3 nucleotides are TGTGCCAGCAGCTCCCTTCTGGCAGAGGGGGATACGCAGTATTTT. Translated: CASSSLLAEGDTQYF.

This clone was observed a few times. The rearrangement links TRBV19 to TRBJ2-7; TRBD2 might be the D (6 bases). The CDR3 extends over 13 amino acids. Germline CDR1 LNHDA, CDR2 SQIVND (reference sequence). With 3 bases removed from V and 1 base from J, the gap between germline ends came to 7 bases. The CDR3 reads CASSIGTSYEQYF. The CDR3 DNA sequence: TGTGCCAGTAGTATTGGGACTTCCTACGAGCAGTACTTC.

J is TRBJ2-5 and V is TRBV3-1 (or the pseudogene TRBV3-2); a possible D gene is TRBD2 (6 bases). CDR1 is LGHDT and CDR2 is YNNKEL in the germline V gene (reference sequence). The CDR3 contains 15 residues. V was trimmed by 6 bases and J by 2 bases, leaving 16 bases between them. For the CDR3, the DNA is TGTGCCAGCAGAGTCAGTGGTGGGGGGCAAGAGACCCAGTACTTC. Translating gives CASRVSGGGQETQYF.

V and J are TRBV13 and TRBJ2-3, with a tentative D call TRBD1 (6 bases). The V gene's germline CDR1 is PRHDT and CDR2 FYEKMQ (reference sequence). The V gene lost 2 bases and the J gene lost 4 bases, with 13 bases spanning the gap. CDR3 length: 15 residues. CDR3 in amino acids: CASSLRPGAPDTQYF. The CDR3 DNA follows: TGTGCCAGCAGCTTACGGCCAGGGGCGCCAGATACGCAGTATTTT.

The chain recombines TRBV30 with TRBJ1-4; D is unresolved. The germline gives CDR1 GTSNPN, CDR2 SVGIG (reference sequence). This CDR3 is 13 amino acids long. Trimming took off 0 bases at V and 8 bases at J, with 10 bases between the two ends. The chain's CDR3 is CAWSVRGGEKLFF. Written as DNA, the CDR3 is TGTGCCTGGAGTGTAAGAGGTGGAGAAAAACTGTTTTTT.

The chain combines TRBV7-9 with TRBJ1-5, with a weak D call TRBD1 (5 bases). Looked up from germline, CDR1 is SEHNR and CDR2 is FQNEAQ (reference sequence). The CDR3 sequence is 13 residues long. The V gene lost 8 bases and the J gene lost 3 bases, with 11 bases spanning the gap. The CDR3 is CASPTGANQPQHF. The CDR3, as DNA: TGTGCCAGCCCCACTGGGGCCAATCAGCCCCAGCATTTT.

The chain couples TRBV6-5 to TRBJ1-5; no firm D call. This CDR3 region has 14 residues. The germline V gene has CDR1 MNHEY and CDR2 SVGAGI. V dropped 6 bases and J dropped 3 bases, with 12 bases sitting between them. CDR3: CASSSRGHNQPQHF. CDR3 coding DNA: TGTGCCAGCAGCAGCCGTGGCCACAATCAGCCCCAGCATTTT.

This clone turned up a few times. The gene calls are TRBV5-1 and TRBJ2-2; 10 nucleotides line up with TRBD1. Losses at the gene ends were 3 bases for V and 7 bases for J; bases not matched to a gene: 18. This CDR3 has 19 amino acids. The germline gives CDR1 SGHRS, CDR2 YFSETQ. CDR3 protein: CASSSTPRDRGRGFGELFF. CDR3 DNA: TGCGCCAGCAGCTCGACGCCCCGGGACAGGGGACGGGGTTTCGGGGAGCTGTTTTTT.

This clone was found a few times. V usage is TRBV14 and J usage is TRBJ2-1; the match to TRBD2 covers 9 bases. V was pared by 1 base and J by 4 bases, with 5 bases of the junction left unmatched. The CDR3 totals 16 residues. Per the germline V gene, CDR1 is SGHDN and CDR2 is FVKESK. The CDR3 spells CASSQAYSGGYNEQFF. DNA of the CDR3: TGTGCCAGCAGCCAAGCCTATAGCGGGGGATACAATGAGCAGTTCTTC.

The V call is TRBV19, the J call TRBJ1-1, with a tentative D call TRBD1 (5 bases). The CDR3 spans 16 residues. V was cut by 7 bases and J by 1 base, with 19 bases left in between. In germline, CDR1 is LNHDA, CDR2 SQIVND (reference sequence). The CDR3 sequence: CASTGTASYSNTEAFF. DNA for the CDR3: TGTGCCAGTACCGGGACGGCCTCTTATTCGAACACTGAAGCTTTCTTT.

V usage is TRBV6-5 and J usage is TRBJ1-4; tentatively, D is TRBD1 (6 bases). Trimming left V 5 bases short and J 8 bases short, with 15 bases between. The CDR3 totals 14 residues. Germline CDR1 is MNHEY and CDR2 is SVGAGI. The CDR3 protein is CASSTQGVVEKLFF. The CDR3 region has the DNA TGTGCCAGCAGTACACAGGGTGTGGTAGAAAAACTGTTTTTT.

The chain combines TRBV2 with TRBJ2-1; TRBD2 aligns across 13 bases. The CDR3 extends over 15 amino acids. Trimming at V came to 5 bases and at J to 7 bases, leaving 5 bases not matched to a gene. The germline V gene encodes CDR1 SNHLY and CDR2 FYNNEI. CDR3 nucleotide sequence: TGTGCCAGCAGTAAGACTAGCGGGGGGCGGAATGAGCAGTTCTTC. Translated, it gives CASSKTSGGRNEQFF.

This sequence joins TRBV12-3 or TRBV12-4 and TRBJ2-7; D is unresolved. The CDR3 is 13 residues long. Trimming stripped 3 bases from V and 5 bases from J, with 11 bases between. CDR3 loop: CASSLTAENEQYF. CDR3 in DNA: TGTGCCAGCAGTTTGACCGCGGAGAACGAGCAGTACTTC.

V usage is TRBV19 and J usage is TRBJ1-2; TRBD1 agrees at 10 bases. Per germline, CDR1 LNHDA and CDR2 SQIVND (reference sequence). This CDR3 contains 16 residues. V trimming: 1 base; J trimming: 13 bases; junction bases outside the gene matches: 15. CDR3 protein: CASSIGQGSGTGALTF. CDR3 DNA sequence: TGTGCCAGTAGTATAGGCCAGGGATCCGGGACAGGGGCCCTCACCTTC.

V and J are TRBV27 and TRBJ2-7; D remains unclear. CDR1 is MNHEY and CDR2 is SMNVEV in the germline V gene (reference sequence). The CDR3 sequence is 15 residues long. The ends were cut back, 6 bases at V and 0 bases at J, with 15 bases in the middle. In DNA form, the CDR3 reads TGTGCCAGCAGCCGACGACCTCATACCTCCTACGAGCAGTACTTC. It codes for CASSRRPHTSYEQYF.